This TCR beta chain stems from a study of blood T cell repertoires in COVID-19. Turning to the study itself: In each case, the material was cDNA or gDNA derived from T cells, B-cell-depleted T cells, or PBMCs.

The CDR3 sequence is 17 residues long. The V end was cut by 5 bases, the J end by 5 bases, with 24 bases between. CDR1 is SGHVS, CDR2 FQNEAQ, per germline. This table comes from immunoSEQ multiplex PCR, and its TCRdb copy is limited to in-frame clones, with some not included. The sample has under 100,000 clones; approximately 91% are singletons. Sequenced material: peripheral blood. The rearrangement links TRBV7-8 to TRBJ2-5, with D maybe TRBD2 (7 bases). The sequence came from a woman in her 70s with acute or convalescent COVID-19. The CDR3 bases are TGTGCCAGCAGCCAACCCTCCTACGGGGGGCTAACTGAGACCCAGTACTTC. Amino acids: CASSQPSYGGLTETQYF.